The rows below give T cell receptor beta chains drawn from one sample of a study of OX40 agonist ivuxolimab in advanced cancers. Assay: immunoSEQ multiplex PCR; the TCRdb copy retains only in-frame clones and omits some. The data contain 35,000 to 45,000 clones, over 70% of them seen just once; the ten biggest clones take up under 35%. The specimen was CD4+ or CD8+ T cells sorted from blood, collected in a trial of the OX40 agonist ivuxolimab. The source is an adult with an advanced solid tumor such as melanoma, head and neck, liver or kidney cancer. CDR3s include the opening cysteine and the closing phenylalanine or tryptophan. Fields, in order: V gene, D gene, J gene, clone size, CDR3 length, CDR3 DNA, CDR3 protein. D genes are given only for firm matches. Only some rows state a clone size, as once, few, many or a class for expanded clones.

v_gene: TRBV19; d_gene: -; j_gene: TRBJ1-3; abundance: -; len: 13; CDR3nt: TGTGCCAGTACCAGGGAGATTGGAAACACCATATATTTT; CDR3aa: CASTREIGNTIYF
v_gene: TRBV28; d_gene: -; j_gene: TRBJ2-3; abundance: once; len: 13; CDR3nt: TGTGCCGTCGTAGGGCAGGGCACAGATACGCAGTATTTT; CDR3aa: CAVVGQGTDTQYF
v_gene: TRBV5-6; d_gene: -; j_gene: TRBJ1-1; abundance: once; len: 14; CDR3nt: TGTGCCAGCAGCTTGGGGGGCCTAGGCGATGAAGCTTTCTTT; CDR3aa: CASSLGGLGDEAFF
v_gene: TRBV11-2; d_gene: -; j_gene: TRBJ2-1; abundance: -; len: 14; CDR3nt: TGTGCCAGCAGCTTAACGCAGCGATACAATGAGCAGTTCTTC; CDR3aa: CASSLTQRYNEQFF
v_gene: TRBV5-4; d_gene: -; j_gene: TRBJ2-7; abundance: -; len: 14; CDR3nt: TGTGCCAGCAGCTTGGCCGACCCGGCCTACGAGCAGTACTTC; CDR3aa: CASSLADPAYEQYF
v_gene: TRBV5-1; d_gene: -; j_gene: TRBJ2-1; abundance: -; len: 15; CDR3nt: TGCGCCAGCAGCTTGGACCGGGGCTCCTACAATGAGCAGTTCTTC; CDR3aa: CASSLDRGSYNEQFF
v_gene: TRBV27; d_gene: -; j_gene: TRBJ2-7; abundance: -; len: 13; CDR3nt: TGTGCCAGCAGTATACGGGACGGCTACGAGCAGTACTTC; CDR3aa: CASSIRDGYEQYF
v_gene: TRBV28; d_gene: -; j_gene: TRBJ2-3; abundance: -; len: 15; CDR3nt: TGTGCCAGCAGCCGACCCCAGCTCAGCACAGATACGCAGTATTTT; CDR3aa: CASSRPQLSTDTQYF
v_gene: TRBV28; d_gene: TRBD1; j_gene: TRBJ1-6; abundance: few; len: 15; CDR3nt: TGTGCCAGCAGTTTAGGTCAGGGGGCTGATTCACCCCTCCACTTT; CDR3aa: CASSLGQGADSPLHF
v_gene: TRBV9; d_gene: -; j_gene: TRBJ2-3; abundance: -; len: 13; CDR3nt: TGTGCCAGCAGCGTAGTTAGTACAGATACGCAGTATTTT; CDR3aa: CASSVVSTDTQYF
v_gene: TRBV5-1; d_gene: -; j_gene: TRBJ1-4; abundance: -; len: 15; CDR3nt: TGCGCCAGCAGCTTAGGGGGGAGTTTTAATGAAAAACTGTTTTTT; CDR3aa: CASSLGGSFNEKLFF
v_gene: TRBV2; d_gene: -; j_gene: TRBJ1-4; abundance: few; len: 13; CDR3nt: TGTGCCAGCAGTCGGGGGACTAATGAAAAACTGTTTTTT; CDR3aa: CASSRGTNEKLFF
v_gene: TRBV7-9; d_gene: -; j_gene: TRBJ2-7; abundance: -; len: 12; CDR3nt: TGTGCCAGCAGCCTACAGGGTTACGAGCAGTACTTC; CDR3aa: CASSLQGYEQYF
v_gene: TRBV19; d_gene: -; j_gene: TRBJ1-6; abundance: -; len: 14; CDR3nt: TGTGCCAGTAGGGGGGTGATGGATAATTCACCCCTCCACTTT; CDR3aa: CASRGVMDNSPLHF
v_gene: TRBV5-1; d_gene: -; j_gene: TRBJ2-7; abundance: -; len: 16; CDR3nt: TGCGCCAGCAGCTTGGGCGGGCGGTCAAGCTCCTACGAGCAGTACTTC; CDR3aa: CASSLGGRSSSYEQYF
v_gene: TRBV27; d_gene: TRBD1; j_gene: TRBJ2-7; abundance: -; len: 12; CDR3nt: TGTGCCAGCAGTCGGACAGGGAGCGAGCAGTACTTC; CDR3aa: CASSRTGSEQYF
v_gene: TRBV9; d_gene: -; j_gene: TRBJ2-5; abundance: -; len: 14; CDR3nt: TGTGCCAGCAGCGTAGAGGGGGACCGAGAGACCCAGTACTTC; CDR3aa: CASSVEGDRETQYF
v_gene: TRBV30; d_gene: TRBD2; j_gene: TRBJ2-1; abundance: -; len: 14; CDR3nt: TGTGCCTGTAACCGGGGGGTAGGGTTCTGGGAGCAGTTCTTC; CDR3aa: CACNRGVGFWEQFF
v_gene: TRBV9; d_gene: TRBD2; j_gene: TRBJ2-2; abundance: -; len: 14; CDR3nt: TGTGCCAGCAGCGGGACTAGCAACAGGGGGGAGCTGTTTTTT; CDR3aa: CASSGTSNRGELFF
v_gene: TRBV7-6; d_gene: TRBD1; j_gene: TRBJ1-1; abundance: -; len: 15; CDR3nt: TGTGCCAGCAGCGGACGGACAGGGTGGGACACTGAAGCTTTCTTT; CDR3aa: CASSGRTGWDTEAFF
v_gene: TRBV4-1; d_gene: -; j_gene: TRBJ2-5; abundance: -; len: 13; CDR3nt: TGCGCCAGCAGCCAAGCACTACAAGAGACCCAGTACTTC; CDR3aa: CASSQALQETQYF
v_gene: TRBV4-1; d_gene: -; j_gene: TRBJ2-6; abundance: -; len: 15; CDR3nt: TGCGCCAGCAGCCAAGATCGGGTCGGGGCCAACGTCCTGACTTTC; CDR3aa: CASSQDRVGANVLTF
v_gene: TRBV10-3; d_gene: TRBD1; j_gene: TRBJ2-2; abundance: -; len: 15; CDR3nt: TGTGCCACTATTGGACAGGGTGGACTTTCAGGGGAGCTGTTTTTT; CDR3aa: CATIGQGGLSGELFF
v_gene: TRBV6-6; d_gene: -; j_gene: TRBJ1-2; abundance: few; len: 13; CDR3nt: TGTGCCAGCAGTCCCACGGGGGCGGGGGGCTACACCTTC; CDR3aa: CASSPTGAGGYTF
v_gene: TRBV9; d_gene: -; j_gene: TRBJ2-3; abundance: -; len: 14; CDR3nt: TGTGCCAGCAGCGCCACGAAAGGGACAAATACGCAGTATTTT; CDR3aa: CASSATKGTNTQYF
v_gene: TRBV9; d_gene: -; j_gene: TRBJ2-5; abundance: -; len: 14; CDR3nt: TGTGCCAGCAGCACTCGGACTGATCAAGAGACCCAGTACTTC; CDR3aa: CASSTRTDQETQYF
v_gene: TRBV19; d_gene: -; j_gene: TRBJ2-5; abundance: once; len: 15; CDR3nt: TGTGCCAGTAGTAAGGACAGAGACGGGCTCAAGACCCAGTACTTC; CDR3aa: CASSKDRDGLKTQYF
v_gene: TRBV4-2; d_gene: TRBD2; j_gene: TRBJ2-7; abundance: -; len: 16; CDR3nt: TGTGCCAGCAGCCAAGATCGGTCTAGCGGGCCCTACGAGCAGTACTTC; CDR3aa: CASSQDRSSGPYEQYF
v_gene: TRBV28; d_gene: TRBD2; j_gene: TRBJ2-7; abundance: -; len: 16; CDR3nt: TGTGCCAGCAGTTTACCCCTAGCGGGAGGGCCGGGGGAGCAGTACTTC; CDR3aa: CASSLPLAGGPGEQYF
v_gene: TRBV7-3; d_gene: TRBD2; j_gene: TRBJ2-2; abundance: once; len: 15; CDR3nt: TGTGCCAGCAGCTTAAAACTAGCGGGGGCCGGGGAGCTGTTTTTT; CDR3aa: CASSLKLAGAGELFF
v_gene: TRBV28; d_gene: -; j_gene: TRBJ1-4; abundance: once; len: 16; CDR3nt: TGTGCCAGCAGCGAAGGAATAGGGGGTACTAATGAAAAACTGTTTTTT; CDR3aa: CASSEGIGGTNEKLFF
v_gene: TRBV7-6; d_gene: -; j_gene: TRBJ2-1; abundance: -; len: 14; CDR3nt: TGTGCCAGCAGCCCAGGGACAGCGGGTAATGAGCAGTTCTTC; CDR3aa: CASSPGTAGNEQFF
v_gene: TRBV2; d_gene: TRBD2; j_gene: TRBJ2-7; abundance: -; len: 13; CDR3nt: TGTGCCGGGCCTAGCGGGGGGGACTACGAGCAGTACTTC; CDR3aa: CAGPSGGDYEQYF
v_gene: TRBV5-1; d_gene: -; j_gene: TRBJ2-7; abundance: once; len: 14; CDR3nt: TGCGCCAGCGCGCACGAGACACCCGCCTACGAGCAGTACTTC; CDR3aa: CASAHETPAYEQYF
v_gene: TRBV11-2; d_gene: -; j_gene: TRBJ2-3; abundance: -; len: 15; CDR3nt: TGTGCCAGCAGCCTCATACTAGTTGTTGGGGATACGCAGTATTTT; CDR3aa: CASSLILVVGDTQYF
v_gene: TRBV7-6; d_gene: TRBD2; j_gene: TRBJ2-3; abundance: -; len: 19; CDR3nt: TGTGCCAGCAGCTTTGGGACTAGCGGGGGAATCTCTAGCACAGATACGCAGTATTTT; CDR3aa: CASSFGTSGGISSTDTQYF
v_gene: TRBV7-7; d_gene: -; j_gene: TRBJ2-3; abundance: -; len: 12; CDR3nt: TGTGCCAGCAGCCTAGACGGAGATACGCAGTATTTT; CDR3aa: CASSLDGDTQYF
v_gene: TRBV19; d_gene: -; j_gene: TRBJ1-1; abundance: -; len: 14; CDR3nt: TGTGCCAGTAGTTCCCCGGACGGGAGGTTTGAAGCTTTCTTT; CDR3aa: CASSSPDGRFEAFF
v_gene: TRBV29-1; d_gene: -; j_gene: TRBJ1-2; abundance: -; len: 11; CDR3nt: TGCAGCGTGGCGACAGACTATGGCTACACCTTC; CDR3aa: CSVATDYGYTF
v_gene: TRBV4-1; d_gene: -; j_gene: TRBJ2-7; abundance: -; len: 14; CDR3nt: TGCGCCAGCAGCCAAGTTCAGAGAGGTACCGAGCAGTACTTC; CDR3aa: CASSQVQRGTEQYF
v_gene: TRBV19; d_gene: TRBD2; j_gene: TRBJ2-1; abundance: -; len: 14; CDR3nt: TGTGCCAGTAGTATGCTAGCGGGGAACAATGAGCAGTTCTTC; CDR3aa: CASSMLAGNNEQFF
v_gene: TRBV4-2; d_gene: -; j_gene: TRBJ1-5; abundance: -; len: 16; CDR3nt: TGTGCCAGCAGCCAAGCCTTGGGCCTTAGCAATCAGCCCCAGCATTTT; CDR3aa: CASSQALGLSNQPQHF
v_gene: TRBV28; d_gene: -; j_gene: TRBJ1-1; abundance: -; len: 13; CDR3nt: TGTGCCAGCAGTTTACCCGAGAAATCTGAAGCTTTCTTT; CDR3aa: CASSLPEKSEAFF
v_gene: TRBV6-6; d_gene: -; j_gene: TRBJ1-4; abundance: -; len: 15; CDR3nt: TGTGCCAGCAGGACTAGGACAGCTTATAATGAAAAACTGTTTTTT; CDR3aa: CASRTRTAYNEKLFF
v_gene: TRBV9; d_gene: -; j_gene: TRBJ2-5; abundance: -; len: 13; CDR3nt: TGTGCCAGCAGCACACAGGGAGGGGAGACCCAGTACTTC; CDR3aa: CASSTQGGETQYF
v_gene: TRBV11-1; d_gene: TRBD2; j_gene: TRBJ2-3; abundance: -; len: 13; CDR3nt: TGTGCCAGCGATAGCGGGAGAATAGATACGCAGTATTTT; CDR3aa: CASDSGRIDTQYF
v_gene: TRBV19; d_gene: -; j_gene: TRBJ1-4; abundance: once; len: 15; CDR3nt: TGTGCCAGTAGTATCCGGACAGCCGGGAATGAAAAACTGTTTTTT; CDR3aa: CASSIRTAGNEKLFF
v_gene: TRBV2; d_gene: TRBD1; j_gene: TRBJ1-5; abundance: -; len: 15; CDR3nt: TGTGCCAGCAGGTACTCGACAGGGGCGTATCAGCCCCAGCATTTT; CDR3aa: CASRYSTGAYQPQHF
v_gene: TRBV29-1; d_gene: -; j_gene: TRBJ2-3; abundance: -; len: 14; CDR3nt: TGCAGCGCCTCGGACAGCTACCACACAGATACGCAGTATTTT; CDR3aa: CSASDSYHTDTQYF